The 19 T cell receptor beta chains below were found in one sample sequenced in a study of cytomegalovirus exposure and HLA in healthy donors. In the PCR, 60 Vbeta and 13 Jbeta primers were used. Method: immunoSEQ multiplex PCR; TCRdb's copy keeps in-frame clones and lacks some. The table records roughly 67,000 clones, 70% to 90% of them present only once. Sequencing was done on a sample of PBMCs. Every receptor here comes from a woman in her 30s in good health and CMV-seronegative.

V and J are TRBV5-5 and TRBJ1-1; the D gene is possibly TRBD1 (5 bases). Germline V gene data show CDR1 as SGHKS and CDR2 as YYEKEE (reference sequence). The V gene lost 4 bases and the J gene lost 5 bases, with 27 bases spanning the gap. This CDR3 contains 18 residues. The CDR3 DNA follows: TGTGCCAGCAGCCCCTATGTAAATTGGGGACTGACCTATACTGAAGCTTTCTTT. Encoded protein: CASSPYVNWGLTYTEAFF.

This chain joins TRBV5-1 and TRBJ1-1; unclear D gene. This CDR3 has 13 residues. V shed 3 bases and J shed 8 bases, with 14 bases lying between them. Germline assignment: CDR1 SGHRS and CDR2 YFSETQ. The CDR3 here is CASSSRSFREAFF. DNA for the CDR3: TGCGCCAGCAGCTCGCGCTCATTCCGGGAAGCTTTCTTT.

The chain recombines TRBV9 with TRBJ2-5; weak D call: TRBD2 (5 bases). V shed 4 bases and J shed 1 base, with 11 bases lying between them. Germline lookup yields CDR1 SGDLS and CDR2 YYNGEE. The CDR3 loop spans 14 amino acids. The CDR3 sequence: CASSSGMGQETQYF. As DNA, the CDR3 is TGTGCCAGCAGCTCGGGGATGGGCCAAGAGACCCAGTACTTC.

This clone has only one observation. The gene calls are TRBV18 and TRBJ2-7; D gene ambiguous. Germline V gives CDR1 KGHSH, CDR2 LQKENI. V was cut by 6 bases and J by 5 bases, with 17 bases left in between. The CDR3 contains 14 residues. The CDR3 is CASSLQQSKNEQYF. In DNA form, the CDR3 reads TGTGCCAGCTCCCTCCAACAGAGTAAAAACGAGCAGTACTTC.

This chain links TRBV5-1 with TRBJ1-2, with D possibly being TRBD1 (5 bases). The germline gives CDR1 SGHRS, CDR2 YFSETQ. This CDR3 comprises 15 residues. V was trimmed by 0 bases and J by 0 bases, leaving 9 bases between them. CDR3: CASSLDVGANYGYTF. In nucleotides, the CDR3 is TGCGCCAGCAGCTTGGATGTAGGGGCTAACTATGGCTACACCTTC.

This chain connects TRBV27 to TRBJ1-2; 10 nucleotides line up with TRBD1. The length of the CDR3 is 15 residues. V was clipped by 5 bases and J by 4 bases; unmatched bases: 7. Germline values: CDR1 MNHEY, CDR2 SMNVEV (reference sequence). This CDR3 is CASSPRTGGAYGYTF. DNA of the CDR3: TGTGCCAGCAGTCCACGGACAGGGGGTGCCTATGGCTACACCTTC.

There are a few counts of this clone. This sequence joins TRBV2 and TRBJ1-1; the match to TRBD1 covers 10 bases. This CDR3 has 13 residues. J lost 4 bases, V lost 7 bases, and 3 bases had no gene match. The germline CDR1 and CDR2 sequences are SNHLY and FYNNEI. The CDR3 loop reads CASKRDRGTEAFF. CDR3 sequence (DNA): TGTGCCAGCAAGCGGGACAGGGGCACTGAAGCTTTCTTT.

The rearrangement joins TRBV11-1 to TRBJ2-7; 8 bases line up with TRBD2. Losses at the gene ends were 7 bases for V and 0 bases for J; bases not matched to a gene: 5. CDR3 length: 14 residues. Germline lookup yields CDR1 SGHAT and CDR2 FQDESV (reference sequence). This CDR3 is CASNSGGDSYEQYF. The CDR3 DNA sequence: TGTGCCAGCAACTCCGGGGGGGACTCCTACGAGCAGTACTTC. The full variable domain, its missing parts supplied by reference TRBV11-1 and TRBJ2-7, is EAEVAQSPRYKITEKSQAVAFWCDPISGHATLYWYRQILGQGPELLVQFQDESVVDDSQLPKDRFSAERLKGVDSTLKIQPAELGDSAMYLCASNSGGDSYEQYFGPGTRLTVT.

This chain connects TRBV7-6 to TRBJ2-2; TRBD2 matches 7 bases. The CDR3 loop spans 16 amino acids. Germline CDR1 and CDR2: SGHVS and FNYEAQ. V shed 5 bases and J 5 bases; nucleotides not matched to a gene: 11. DNA of the CDR3: TGTGCCAGCAGCCGGTTCGGGGGGTCGGAAACCGGGGAGCTGTTTTTT. This encodes CASSRFGGSETGELFF.

This clone was seen a single time. The gene calls are TRBV7-9 and TRBJ2-3; 9 nucleotides align to TRBD2. From germline, CDR1 is SEHNR and CDR2 FQNEAQ (reference sequence). V gave up 6 bases and J gave up 2 bases; unmatched junction bases: 12. CDR3 length: 17 residues. Here the CDR3 reads CASSLTSGGTFTDTQYF. CDR3 nucleotides: TGTGCCAGCAGTCTAACCAGCGGGGGGACTTTCACAGATACGCAGTATTTT.

The V call is TRBV5-1, the J call TRBJ1-6; D is possibly TRBD1 (6 bases). Germline assignment: CDR1 SGHRS and CDR2 YFSETQ. The CDR3 has 16 residues. The ends were cut back, 0 bases at V and 4 bases at J, with 11 bases in the middle. CDR3 amino acids: CASSLEGDPYNSPLHF. CDR3 in DNA: TGCGCCAGCAGCTTGGAGGGGGACCCTTATAATTCACCCCTCCACTTT. Looking up the rest from reference TRBV5-1 and TRBJ1-6 gives the full variable domain: KAGVTQTPRYLIKTRGQQVTLSCSPISGHRSVSWYQQTPGQGLQFLFEYFSETQRNKGNFPGRFSGRQFSNSRSEMNVSTLELGDSALYLCASSLEGDPYNSPLHFGNGTRLTVT.

Only a few counts were recorded for this clone. The J gene is TRBJ1-5, the V gene TRBV28; 8 bases are a match to TRBD1. Germline lookup yields CDR1 MDHEN and CDR2 SYDVKM. V was clipped by 3 bases and J by 4 bases; unmatched bases: 8. The CDR3 is made up of 16 amino acids. CDR3 loop: CASSLITDRGNQPQHF. The CDR3 coding sequence is TGTGCCAGCAGTTTGATAACAGACAGGGGTAATCAGCCCCAGCATTTT.

This clone was observed a handful of times. The chain couples TRBV15 to TRBJ1-5, with 8 bases aligning to TRBD1. The CDR3 spans 15 residues. V dropped 0 bases and J dropped 9; count of bases not matched to a gene: 7. The germline V gene encodes CDR1 LNHNV and CDR2 YYDKDF (reference sequence). The CDR3 is CATSRESAGTGPQHF. DNA of the CDR3: TGTGCCACCAGCAGAGAGTCGGCCGGGACAGGGCCCCAGCATTTT.

The sample holds one count of this clone. V gene TRBV5-6 combines with J gene TRBJ2-2; TRBD2 matches 14 bases. Unmatched junction bases numbered 10, after V lost 4 bases and J lost 5 bases. Germline CDR1 reads SGHDT; CDR2 reads YYEEEE. CDR3 length: 18 residues. The DNA of the CDR3 is TGTGCCAGCAGCCGCAGACTAGCGGGGGGGCCGGGAACCGGGGAGCTGTTTTTT. Its translation: CASSRRLAGGPGTGELFF.

This rearrangement joins TRBV6-5 to TRBJ1-2; no reliable D call. Germline CDR1 is MNHEY and CDR2 is SVGAGI. This CDR3 is built from 14 residues. Trimming took off 3 bases at V and 2 bases at J, with 10 bases between the two ends. The CDR3: CASSYGHLNYGYTF. The DNA for the CDR3 is TGTGCCAGCAGTTATGGTCACTTAAACTATGGCTACACCTTC.

The chain recombines TRBV9 with TRBJ1-1; TRBD1 matches at 11 bases. The CDR3 runs 17 residues. Germline trimming cut 3 bases from V and 0 bases from J; bases unmatched to any gene: 7. CDR1 SGDLS and CDR2 YYNGEE come from the germline V gene. The CDR3 protein is CASSAGTGGPMNTEAFF. The CDR3 DNA reads as TGTGCCAGCAGCGCCGGGACAGGGGGTCCGATGAACACTGAAGCTTTCTTT.

The chain links TRBV11-2 to TRBJ1-2, with D possibly TRBD1 on 6 matching bases. V shed 1 base and J shed 1 base, with 7 bases lying between them. This CDR3 is built from 14 residues. Germline V CDR1 and CDR2: SGHAT, FQNNGV. CDR3: CASSLGGLNYGYTF. The DNA of the CDR3 is TGTGCCAGCAGCTTAGGGGGGCTTAACTATGGCTACACCTTC.

The chain is built from TRBV9 and TRBJ2-5; TRBD2 matches at 10 bases. The V gene end was trimmed by 4 bases and the J gene end by 0 bases; junction bases not matched to a gene: 27. This CDR3 has 23 residues. Germline lookup yields CDR1 SGDLS and CDR2 YYNGEE. For the CDR3, the DNA is TGTGCCAGCAGCCCACAGTGGGGAGGGGTAGCGGGGGGCTGGGGAAGCGACCAAGAGACCCAGTACTTC. Residues: CASSPQWGGVAGGWGSDQETQYF.

The gene calls are TRBV18 and TRBJ2-7; no clear D gene. The germline V and J ends were trimmed by 0 bases and 0 bases, with 9 bases remaining between them. This CDR3 spans 15 amino acids. CDR1 is KGHSH, CDR2 LQKENI, per germline. The CDR3 DNA reads as TGTGCCAGCTCACCACCGATTGGTAGCTCCTACGAGCAGTACTTC. Translating it yields CASSPPIGSSYEQYF. Looking up the rest from reference TRBV18 and TRBJ2-7 gives the full variable domain: NAGVMQNPRHLVRRRGQEARLRCSPMKGHSHVYWYRQLPEEGLKFMVYLQKENIIDESGMPKERFSAEFPKEGPSILRIQQVVRGDSAAYFCASSPPIGSSYEQYFGPGTRLTVT.